In its sample, the clone carrying this TCR beta chain was seen many times. Its antigen is unknown. TCRdb re-analysed the RACE reads in MiXCR, keeping a single row per CDR3 protein. Among around 99,000 distinct CDR3 sequences, around 10% were seen once, and the ten largest hold 2.2%. Time point defined: patch test 2, 6 weeks after DPC sensitization. Treatment of the sample: therapeutic diphenylcyclopropenone sensitization with weekly scalp DPC. Germline CDR1 is LGHNT and CDR2 is FRNRAP. The CDR3 totals 15 residues. The junction had 6 bases not matched to a gene; V was cut back by 3 bases and J by 2 bases. The data stem from a study of human T cells and chemical hapten exposure. Study-level results: The donors suffered from alopecia, so their immune response may not match that of healthy people.

The chain recombines TRBV12-5 with TRBJ1-1; 7 bases map to TRBD1. Sequencing used whole blood, obtained in connection with sensitization to the hapten diphenylcyclopropenone (DPC). This TCR was sampled from a man in his forties with alopecia areata. Some clones in this sample may be carry-over from other donors' samples. The CDR3: CASGFTQGVNTEAFF. CDR3 bases: TGTGCTAGTGGTTTCACTCAGGGGGTAAACACTGAAGCTTTCTTT.